A selection of T cell receptor beta chains follows, all from one sample in a study of blood T cells in healthy people across ages. TCRdb redid the calling of the 5' RACE reads with MiXCR, one entry per CDR3 protein. The table includes about 800,000 distinct CDR3 sequences, 25% detected once. These same data were also listed under a study on T cells of mothers and their children.

The sample comprised blood. These receptors all come from a boy between 5 and 17 years old in good health. The CDR3 runs from the conserved cysteine through the conserved F or W.

v_call cdr3_aa
TRBV7-3 CASSTTGLGSGHNEQFF
TRBV7-2 CASSLELAGHYNEQFF
TRBV20-1 CSARPISGSAYEQYF
TRBV7-2 CASSLQVQIGQPQHF
TRBV12-3/TRBV12-4 CASSLQLKQETQYF
TRBV4-1 CASSRTSGTGTSEQYF
TRBV6-2/TRBV6-3 CASSFQRRTEAFF
TRBV29-1 CSVADLADSYNEQFF
TRBV28 CASSPSGTASNYGYTF
TRBV9 CASRLAGTGGYTF
TRBV6-1 CASSDSGQSNTEAFF
TRBV7-8 CASSFGTGGEKLFF
TRBV24-1 CATSDFKEDNEKLFF
TRBV29-1 CSVEQARDYEQYF
TRBV24-1 CATSTGAYNEQFF
TRBV5-5 CATTAPGGLATF
TRBV6-6 CASAESADTQYF
TRBV11-2 CASSLGGVGSHEQYF
TRBV20-1 CSAMTSGRETQYF
TRBV13 CASSAGQGETQYF
TRBV27 CASSTTGGHEQYF
TRBV29-1 CSVGHARQGTGIQYF
TRBV2 CASSTGTGFHEQYF
TRBV20-1 CSARVGLAVYNEQFF
TRBV6-6 CASEGGYEQYF
TRBV7-2 CASSPRRGGNYGYTF
TRBV5-1 CASSPGQASTKNIQYF
TRBV20-1 CSARDSRLATYEQYF
TRBV27 CASTHKTWTGIYNEQFF
TRBV19 CASSMGQGSAYEQYF
TRBV29-1 CSVEQGARQETQYF
TRBV7-2 CASSLRTSGRGSGETQYF
TRBV29-1 CSVARGSTDTRYF
TRBV29-1 CSVAGARAQYF
TRBV18 CASSPWTESYEQYF
TRBV28 CASSPGTLGIDIQYF
TRBV29-1 CSVGEPGRETQYF
TRBV6-5 CASRTDGSYEQYF
TRBV28 CASSFPLVGKQETQYF
TRBV18 CASSPLGQHYGYTF
TRBV29-1 CSVASLAGAKNIQYF
TRBV20-1 CSARSRYGYTF
TRBV9 CASSGQGSNYGYTF
TRBV7-2 CASRPGTGLGHEQFF
TRBV5-1 CASSTSTNTEAFF
TRBV15 CATSARTGTETQYF
TRBV28 CASSFSALPNNEQFF
TRBV6-6 CASSYSPSGGMETQYF
TRBV7-9 CASSHHLETYEQYF
TRBV10-3 CAISDTGELFF
TRBV5-4 CASRAGTDNEQFF
TRBV15 CATSRDTAYGYTF
TRBV6-2/TRBV6-3 CASSSGFGYEQFF
TRBV18 CASSPRTGPYNEQFF
TRBV6-1 CASSEALISYNEQFF